This entry describes one T cell receptor (beta chain). This sample was included in a study of shared clonotypes between healthy human individuals. Study overall: Those who served as donors were a couple of women and three men between the ages of 18 and 49. CD4 naive cells filled three plates per donor, CD4 memory three, CD8 naive two and CD8 memory one.

Naive CD8 isolation took CD45RO-negative cells positively selected for CCR7 and excluded terminally differentiated effector memory CD45RA+ cells. V was pared by 5 bases and J by 6 bases, with 2 bases of the junction left unmatched. The CDR3 sequence is 12 residues long. Germline values: CDR1 KGHSH, CDR2 LQKENI. Each PCR replicate from the sorted subsets contained roughly 210 ng DNA, which is tens of thousands of T cell genomes. Some clones are missing from TCRdb's copy, which holds only in-frame ones; the method was immunoSEQ multiplex PCR. The table lists millions of clones, 85% to 95% of them singletons.

The sample consisted of naive CD8+ T cells from PBMCs. This clonotype was sampled from a man between 18 and 35 years old in good health. Some clones in this sample may be carry-over from other donors' samples. The V call is TRBV18, the J call TRBJ2-7; 9 bases map to TRBD1. The CDR3 reads CASSTGGPEQYF. The CDR3 bases are TGTGCCAGCTCAACAGGGGGCCCCGAGCAGTACTTC.